Reported below is one T cell receptor beta chain. Its matching antigen is unknown. The germline V gene has CDR1 MGHRA and CDR2 YSYEKL. The length of the CDR3 is 11 residues. V was shortened by 1 base and J by 12 bases, with 7 bases between the two germline ends. This table comes from immunoSEQ multiplex PCR, and its TCRdb copy is limited to in-frame clones, with some not included. The top ten clones hold 1.5% to 2% of a sample with some 170,000 clones, 85% to 90% of them seen once. This specimen comes from a study of T cell responses to AZD1222 COVID-19 vaccine. Findings and caveats of the study: Mostly white British, mostly female donors; authors suggested clonal diversity may be underestimated. A reported finding is that nearly half of spike-specific TCRs target unmutated variant regions. Recipients of AZD1222 seropositive at baseline numbered only 6 or 7. CD4 TCRs covered the whole spike, strongest at regions 160-218 and 743-854.

This sequence originates from an adult in good health. V is TRBV4-1 and J is TRBJ2-1; no clear D gene. This specimen consisted of peripheral blood, obtained on day 0 of AZD1222 vaccination. CDR3 protein: CASSQADLQFF. The CDR3 DNA sequence: TGCGCCAGCAGCCAAGCTGATTTGCAGTTCTTC.